The TCR beta chain under discussion was sequenced for a study of neoadjuvant anti-PD-1 for oral cavity cancer. The overall study: Non-progressing patients received a fourth nivolumab dose near day 43, then surgery on days 50-56. Regarding the study as a whole: Pretreatment Treg/Th17 ratio correlated inversely with post-treatment tumor clonality.

Trimming took off 2 bases at V and 5 bases at J, with 10 bases between the two ends. The germline V gene has CDR1 GTSNPN and CDR2 SVGIG (reference sequence). The CDR3 consists of 13 residues. Regarding time point: after neoadjuvant nivolumab, at surgical resection. Measured with immunoSEQ multiplex PCR; TCRdb has only the in-frame clones, and not every one. The sample includes under 15,000 clones, roughly two thirds of them seen just once. As for this clone: The antigen remains unidentified.

This sequence joins TRBV30 and TRBJ1-5; D remains ambiguous. The specimen comprised PBMCs, sampled after nivolumab (anti-PD-1) treatment. This TCR was sampled from a person between 40 and 85 years old with oral cavity squamous cell carcinoma. The CDR3 DNA reads TGTGCCTGGAGTACGAGGGAATATCAGCCCCAGCATTTT. It codes for CAWSTREYQPQHF.